Listed below are T cell receptor beta chains from one sample, sequenced in a study of blood T cell repertoires in COVID-19. Sequenced by immunoSEQ multiplex PCR; TCRdb stores in-frame clones only, minus some. The table lists 70,000 to 95,000 clones, about 90% of them singletons, with 2.7% in the top ten. The sequenced sample consisted of peripheral blood. The receptor source for this set is a man between 50 and 59 years old with COVID-19, enrolled during active disease. CDR3s include the opening cysteine and the closing phenylalanine or tryptophan. A D gene is named only where the DNA matches it firmly. Size values are once, few and many counts, or a class for expanded clones, and some rows have none.

v_gene: TRBV19
d_gene: -
j_gene: TRBJ1-5
abundance: -
CDR3aa: CASSTHNNQPQHF
CDR3nt: TGTGCCAGTAGTACGCACAACAATCAGCCCCAGCATTTT

v_gene: TRBV7-3
d_gene: -
j_gene: TRBJ2-1
abundance: -
CDR3aa: CASSPKAGYNEQFF
CDR3nt: TGTGCCAGCAGCCCTAAGGCAGGCTACAATGAGCAGTTCTTC

v_gene: TRBV21-1
d_gene: -
j_gene: TRBJ1-4
abundance: -
CDR3aa: CASSPAGTGLEKLFF
CDR3nt: TGTGCCAGCAGCCCTGCCGGGACAGGGTTGGAAAAACTGTTTTTT

v_gene: TRBV11-2
d_gene: -
j_gene: TRBJ2-5
abundance: -
CDR3aa: CASTPGFQETQYF
CDR3nt: TGTGCCAGCACGCCAGGGTTCCAAGAGACCCAGTACTTC

v_gene: TRBV5-5
d_gene: -
j_gene: TRBJ1-3
abundance: -
CDR3aa: CASSLGNSGNTIYF
CDR3nt: TGTGCCAGCAGCTTGGGTAACTCTGGAAACACCATATATTTT

v_gene: TRBV9
d_gene: -
j_gene: TRBJ2-7
abundance: -
CDR3aa: CASSVESSGDPYEQYF
CDR3nt: TGTGCCAGCAGCGTAGAATCCAGCGGAGATCCCTACGAGCAGTACTTC

v_gene: TRBV20-1
d_gene: -
j_gene: TRBJ2-7
abundance: -
CDR3aa: CSARRDEQYF
CDR3nt: TGCAGTGCTAGACGAGACGAGCAGTACTTC

v_gene: TRBV9
d_gene: -
j_gene: TRBJ1-2
abundance: -
CDR3aa: CASSVGYRERGYTF
CDR3nt: TGTGCCAGCAGCGTAGGGTACAGGGAACGTGGCTACACCTTC

v_gene: TRBV3-1/TRBV3-2
d_gene: TRBD1
j_gene: TRBJ2-7
abundance: -
CDR3aa: CASSKGTGPSLTGYEQYF
CDR3nt: TGTGCCAGCTCTAAAGGGACAGGGCCTTCCCTAACGGGTTACGAGCAGTACTTC

v_gene: TRBV28
d_gene: -
j_gene: TRBJ1-5
abundance: -
CDR3aa: CASSFNQGLPNQPQHF
CDR3nt: TGTGCCAGCAGTTTCAATCAGGGACTGCCGAATCAGCCCCAGCATTTT

v_gene: TRBV7-7
d_gene: -
j_gene: TRBJ2-5
abundance: -
CDR3aa: CASSPREVQETQYF
CDR3nt: TGTGCTAGCAGCCCGCGGGAAGTTCAAGAGACCCAGTACTTC

v_gene: TRBV7-9
d_gene: TRBD1
j_gene: TRBJ1-1
abundance: -
CDR3aa: CASSSSPGGAMNTEAFF
CDR3nt: TGTGCCAGCAGCTCTTCCCCAGGGGGAGCAATGAACACTGAAGCTTTCTTT

v_gene: TRBV4-2
d_gene: -
j_gene: TRBJ1-4
abundance: few
CDR3aa: CASSQLSQGREKLFF
CDR3nt: TGTGCCAGCAGCCAACTTTCACAGGGACGCGAAAAACTGTTTTTT

v_gene: TRBV29-1
d_gene: TRBD1
j_gene: TRBJ1-2
abundance: once
CDR3aa: CSPWTGSFGYTF
CDR3nt: TGCAGCCCATGGACAGGTTCGTTTGGCTACACCTTC

v_gene: TRBV7-9
d_gene: TRBD1
j_gene: TRBJ2-7
abundance: -
CDR3aa: CASSLDADRGTYF
CDR3nt: TGTGCCAGCAGCTTGGACGCGGACAGGGGTACGTACTTC

v_gene: TRBV7-2
d_gene: TRBD2
j_gene: TRBJ2-2
abundance: -
CDR3aa: CASSLPSGTSGVWELFF
CDR3nt: TGTGCCAGCAGCTTACCCTCCGGGACTAGCGGTGTCTGGGAGCTGTTTTTT

v_gene: TRBV11-3
d_gene: -
j_gene: TRBJ1-1
abundance: -
CDR3aa: CASSYDRHTEAFF
CDR3nt: TGTGCCAGCAGCTATGACAGACACACTGAAGCTTTCTTT

v_gene: TRBV5-1
d_gene: -
j_gene: TRBJ1-1
abundance: few
CDR3aa: CASSYGFRRVAFF
CDR3nt: TGCGCCAGCAGCTACGGGTTTCGGAGAGTAGCTTTCTTT

v_gene: TRBV4-2
d_gene: TRBD1
j_gene: TRBJ2-1
abundance: -
CDR3aa: CASSQDQNRGYEQFF
CDR3nt: TGTGCCAGCAGCCAAGATCAGAACAGGGGCTATGAGCAGTTCTTC

v_gene: TRBV5-1
d_gene: -
j_gene: TRBJ1-1
abundance: -
CDR3aa: CASSELAATEAFF
CDR3nt: TGCGCCAGCAGTGAGCTGGCGGCCACTGAAGCTTTCTTT

v_gene: TRBV12-3/TRBV12-4
d_gene: -
j_gene: TRBJ1-1
abundance: -
CDR3aa: CASSQGGGEAFF
CDR3nt: TGTGCCAGTAGCCAGGGAGGGGGTGAAGCTTTCTTT

v_gene: TRBV7-9
d_gene: TRBD2
j_gene: TRBJ2-2
abundance: -
CDR3aa: CASSLIAGGAGELFF
CDR3nt: TGTGCCAGCAGCTTAATAGCGGGGGGCGCCGGGGAGCTGTTTTTT

v_gene: TRBV7-8
d_gene: -
j_gene: TRBJ1-2
abundance: -
CDR3aa: CASSVQGSDYGYTF
CDR3nt: TGTGCCAGCAGCGTCCAGGGTTCTGACTATGGCTACACCTTC

v_gene: TRBV28
d_gene: -
j_gene: TRBJ1-5
abundance: -
CDR3aa: CASSLGLLQGSRNQPQHF
CDR3nt: TGTGCCAGCAGTTTAGGCCTCTTACAGGGATCTAGGAATCAGCCCCAGCATTTT

v_gene: TRBV21-1
d_gene: -
j_gene: TRBJ2-7
abundance: -
CDR3aa: CASSKAHKTGLSYEQYF
CDR3nt: TGTGCCAGCAGCAAAGCGCACAAGACAGGGTTGTCCTACGAGCAGTACTTC

v_gene: TRBV7-3
d_gene: -
j_gene: TRBJ1-2
abundance: -
CDR3aa: CASSQVGGYTF
CDR3nt: TGTGCCAGCAGCCAGGTGGGTGGCTACACCTTC

v_gene: TRBV11-3
d_gene: TRBD1
j_gene: TRBJ1-5
abundance: -
CDR3aa: CASSSGGQPQHF
CDR3nt: TGTGCCAGCAGCTCAGGGGGTCAGCCCCAGCATTTT

v_gene: TRBV12-3/TRBV12-4
d_gene: -
j_gene: TRBJ1-1
abundance: -
CDR3aa: CASIQRRSTEAFF
CDR3nt: TGTGCCAGCATTCAACGGAGGAGCACTGAAGCTTTCTTT

v_gene: TRBV11-2
d_gene: TRBD1
j_gene: TRBJ1-6
abundance: once
CDR3aa: CASSFQTGVNSPLHF
CDR3nt: TGTGCCAGCAGCTTCCAGACAGGGGTAAATTCACCCCTCCACTTT

v_gene: TRBV7-9
d_gene: TRBD2
j_gene: TRBJ2-7
abundance: -
CDR3aa: CASSLIAGGPQEQYF
CDR3nt: TGTGCCAGCAGCTTGATAGCGGGGGGGCCGCAGGAGCAGTACTTC

v_gene: TRBV19
d_gene: -
j_gene: TRBJ1-5
abundance: -
CDR3aa: CASSIWTDSNQPQHF
CDR3nt: TGTGCCAGTAGTATATGGACTGATAGCAATCAGCCCCAGCATTTT

v_gene: TRBV6-1
d_gene: TRBD1
j_gene: TRBJ1-5
abundance: -
CDR3aa: CASREIPWAGGGQPQHF
CDR3nt: TGTGCCAGCAGGGAAATCCCTTGGGCAGGGGGCGGCCAGCCCCAGCATTTT

v_gene: TRBV15
d_gene: -
j_gene: TRBJ2-5
abundance: -
CDR3aa: CATSRDWRYGETQYF
CDR3nt: TGTGCCACCAGCAGAGATTGGAGGTATGGAGAGACCCAGTACTTC

v_gene: TRBV19
d_gene: -
j_gene: TRBJ2-1
abundance: few
CDR3aa: CATTRAGSYNEQFF
CDR3nt: TGTGCCACCACGAGGGCGGGCTCCTACAATGAGCAGTTCTTC

v_gene: TRBV19
d_gene: -
j_gene: TRBJ1-2
abundance: -
CDR3aa: CASSSGVPDGYTF
CDR3nt: TGTGCCAGTAGTTCCGGGGTCCCAGATGGCTACACCTTC

v_gene: TRBV6-5
d_gene: TRBD1
j_gene: TRBJ2-7
abundance: -
CDR3aa: CASSYLGTEIPYEQYF
CDR3nt: TGTGCCAGCAGTTACTTAGGGACAGAGATCCCCTACGAGCAGTACTTC

v_gene: TRBV9
d_gene: -
j_gene: TRBJ1-2
abundance: -
CDR3aa: CASSVGQGYGYTF
CDR3nt: TGTGCCAGCAGCGTAGGGCAGGGATATGGCTACACCTTC

v_gene: TRBV27
d_gene: TRBD2
j_gene: TRBJ2-3
abundance: -
CDR3aa: CASSRLAQDTQYF
CDR3nt: TGTGCCAGCAGCCGACTAGCGCAAGATACGCAGTATTTT

v_gene: TRBV19
d_gene: TRBD1
j_gene: TRBJ1-4
abundance: -
CDR3aa: CASRGQATNEKLFF
CDR3nt: TGTGCCAGTAGGGGACAGGCAACTAATGAAAAACTGTTTTTT

v_gene: TRBV19
d_gene: TRBD1
j_gene: TRBJ2-1
abundance: once
CDR3aa: CASSTGQGVEFF
CDR3nt: TGTGCCAGTAGTACAGGACAGGGGGTTGAGTTCTTC

v_gene: TRBV3-1/TRBV3-2
d_gene: -
j_gene: TRBJ1-5
abundance: -
CDR3aa: CASSQDNPGNYQPQHF
CDR3nt: TGTGCCAGCAGCCAAGACAATCCAGGGAATTATCAGCCCCAGCATTTT

v_gene: TRBV28
d_gene: TRBD1
j_gene: TRBJ1-2
abundance: -
CDR3aa: CASIPGQGGTNYGYTF
CDR3nt: TGTGCCAGCATCCCAGGACAGGGGGGGACTAACTATGGCTACACCTTC